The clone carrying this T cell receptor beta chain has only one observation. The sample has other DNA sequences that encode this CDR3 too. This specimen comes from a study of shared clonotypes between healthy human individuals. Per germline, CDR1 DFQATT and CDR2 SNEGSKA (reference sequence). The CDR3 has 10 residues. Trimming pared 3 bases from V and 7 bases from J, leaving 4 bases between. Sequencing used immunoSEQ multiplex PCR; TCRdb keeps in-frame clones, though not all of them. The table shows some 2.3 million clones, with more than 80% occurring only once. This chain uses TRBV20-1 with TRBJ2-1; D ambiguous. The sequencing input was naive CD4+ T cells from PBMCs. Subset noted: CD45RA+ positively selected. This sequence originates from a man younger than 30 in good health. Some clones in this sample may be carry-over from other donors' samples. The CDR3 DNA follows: TGCAGTGCTAGCGATAATGAGCAGTTCTTC. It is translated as CSASDNEQFF.